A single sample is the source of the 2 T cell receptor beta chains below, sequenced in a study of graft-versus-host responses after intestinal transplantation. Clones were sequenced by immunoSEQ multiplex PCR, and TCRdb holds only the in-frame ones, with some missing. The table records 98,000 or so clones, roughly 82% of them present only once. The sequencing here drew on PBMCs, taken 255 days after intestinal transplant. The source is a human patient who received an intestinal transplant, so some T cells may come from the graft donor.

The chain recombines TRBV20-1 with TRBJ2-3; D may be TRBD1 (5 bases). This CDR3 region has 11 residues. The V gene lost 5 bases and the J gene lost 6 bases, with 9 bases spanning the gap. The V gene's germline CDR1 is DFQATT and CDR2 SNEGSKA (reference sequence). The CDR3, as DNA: TGCAGTGCTCAAAGACAGGATACGCAGTATTTT. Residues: CSAQRQDTQYF.

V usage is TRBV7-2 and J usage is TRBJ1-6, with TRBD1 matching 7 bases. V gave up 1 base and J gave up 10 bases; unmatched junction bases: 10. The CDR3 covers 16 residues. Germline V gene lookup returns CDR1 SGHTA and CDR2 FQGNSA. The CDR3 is CASSLGVGTVLSPLHF. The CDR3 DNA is TGTGCCAGCAGCTTAGGGGTCGGGACAGTGTTATCACCCCTCCACTTT.